Here is one T cell receptor (beta chain) with its context. CDR3 size: 14 residues. Germline lookup yields CDR1 SGHVS and CDR2 FQNEAQ. Between the trimmed V and J ends, which lost 5 bases and 8 bases, there was a span of 18 bases. The data were obtained in a study of blood T cell repertoires in COVID-19. In the original processing: Amplification of reference gene primers provided the estimated nucleated cell counts. Profiling relied on immunoSEQ multiplex PCR, and the TCRdb table lists in-frame clones only, not all of them. That table gives V, J and clone size, and the DNA gave D and trimming. Of roughly 73,000 clones in the sample, roughly 80% are singletons; the top ten hold 1.8%.

This TCR came from a woman aged 55 to 70 with acute or convalescent COVID-19. V gene TRBV7-8 combines with J gene TRBJ1-2; D is unresolved. The specimen was peripheral blood. CDR3 coding DNA: TGTGCCAGCAGCCAAACCCAGGCACGAGGGGGCTACACCTTC. Translating gives CASSQTQARGGYTF.